This is a list of T cell receptor beta chains from one sample in a study of blood T cell repertoires in COVID-19. Profiling relied on immunoSEQ multiplex PCR, and the TCRdb table lists in-frame clones only, not all of them. The profile shows roughly 400,000 clones, roughly 90% of them singletons. The specimen sequenced was PBMCs or T cells enriched from blood (not recorded which). The origin of the receptors is a woman aged 25-40 years who had recovered from COVID-19. Each CDR3 is given with its conserved first and last residue. The order of the fields is CDR3 protein, D gene, V gene, J gene. D genes are given only for firm matches.

CAWGQGPYEQYF	TRBD1	TRBV30	TRBJ2-7
CASRTGISTDTQYF	NA	TRBV5-6	TRBJ2-3
CASSSGLNLMNTEAFF	NA	TRBV5-1	TRBJ1-1
CASSPYTGAGELFF	NA	TRBV3-1/TRBV3-2	TRBJ2-2
CASSGESGSYNEQFF	NA	TRBV9	TRBJ2-1
CASSLVGRKPNYGYTF	NA	TRBV7-2	TRBJ1-2
CATSDMVGETQYF	NA	TRBV24-1	TRBJ2-5
CASSSRAAGEKLFF	NA	TRBV4-1	TRBJ1-4
CASSLARGTVSRSGNTIYF	TRBD1	TRBV5-5	TRBJ1-3
CASSLVSWTRAYEQYF	TRBD2	TRBV7-9	TRBJ2-7
CASSYDGDMNTEAFF	NA	TRBV6-2/TRBV6-3	TRBJ1-1
CASSRTGADEQFF	TRBD1	TRBV19	TRBJ2-1
CASSPLVASSTAGGAHYGYTF	TRBD1	TRBV18	TRBJ1-2
CASSYGKNTGELFF	NA	TRBV6-5	TRBJ2-2
CASSHSRGDTQYF	NA	TRBV3-1/TRBV3-2	TRBJ2-3
CASSLKRQGTNYGYTF	NA	TRBV18	TRBJ1-2
CASRQFLGGHNEQYF	NA	TRBV4-1	TRBJ2-7
CASSARGQGAIQEQYF	TRBD1	TRBV7-6	TRBJ2-7
CAISGSLGNQPQHF	NA	TRBV10-3	TRBJ1-5
CASSDNPGLAGLGDEQFF	TRBD2	TRBV19	TRBJ2-1
CASSLRTSGRFLNEQFF	TRBD2	TRBV7-3	TRBJ2-1
CSVRVSGSYNSPLHF	NA	TRBV29-1	TRBJ1-6
CATSDHRGLYEPQHF	TRBD1	TRBV24-1	TRBJ1-5
CASTSNRGSQPQHF	TRBD1	TRBV27	TRBJ1-5
CAWSVRFDSSYEQYF	NA	TRBV30	TRBJ2-7
CASSLSVAGAYEQYF	TRBD2	TRBV5-6	TRBJ2-7
CASSGPSSSGANVLTF	NA	TRBV7-3	TRBJ2-6